This record concerns one T cell receptor beta chain sequence. Its target is unknown. Random hexamers served to reverse transcribe roughly 0.45 to 1 ug RNA. Amplification of TCR beta CDR3 spanned 54 Vbeta and 13 Jbeta via immunoSEQ multiplex PCR. MiXCR, applied by TCRdb to the immunoSEQ multiplex PCR reads, yields one record per CDR3 protein. The sample comprises 150,000 to 200,000 distinct CDR3 sequences, 91% of which are singletons, and approximately 0.09% rests with the top ten. The sample comes from a study of CD8 T cells in Susac syndrome. Study-level findings and limits: The CD4+ T cell repertoire of patients with Susac syndrome showed no detectable clonal expansion.

Germline V CDR1 and CDR2: ENHRY, SYGVKD. Trimming pared 6 bases from V and 8 bases from J, leaving 16 bases between. The CDR3 spans 13 residues. The TCR was taken from a human donor with Susac syndrome. Material: CD4+ T cells from PBMCs. J is TRBJ1-2 and V is TRBV10-3; D might be TRBD1 (6 bases). The DNA for the CDR3 is TGTGCCATCAGCCGCGGACAGACGGAAGGCTACACCTTC. It is translated as CAISRGQTEGYTF.